A selection of T cell receptor beta chains follows, all from one sample in a study of T cell changes during pregnancy in multiple sclerosis. The protocol was immunoSEQ multiplex PCR, while the TCRdb copy is restricted to in-frame clones and leaves out a portion. The sample lists tens of thousands of clones, around nine tenths occurring once. This sample comprised CD4+ T cells from peripheral blood mononuclear cells, obtained in the third trimester of pregnancy. The receptors stem from a female donor with multiple sclerosis, enrolled in a pregnancy study. CDR3s include the opening cysteine and the closing phenylalanine or tryptophan. D genes are given only for firm matches. The size field is filled for only some rows; it gives once, few, many or a size class.

cdr3_length: 16
j_call: TRBJ2-5
d_call: TRBD2
clone_size: .
v_call: TRBV9
cdr3_aa: CASSTTSGGAGETQYF
cdr3_nt: TGTGCCAGCAGCACCACTAGCGGGGGGGCCGGGGAGACCCAGTACTTC

cdr3_length: 14
j_call: TRBJ2-7
d_call: .
clone_size: .
v_call: TRBV7-9
cdr3_aa: CASSLAAGRYEQYF
cdr3_nt: TGTGCCAGCAGCTTAGCGGCAGGGCGGTACGAGCAGTACTTC

cdr3_length: 13
j_call: TRBJ2-3
d_call: .
clone_size: .
v_call: TRBV5-1
cdr3_aa: CASSLDGVDTQYF
cdr3_nt: TGCGCCAGCAGTCTAGACGGCGTGGATACGCAGTATTTT

cdr3_length: 14
j_call: TRBJ1-2
d_call: .
clone_size: .
v_call: TRBV29-1
cdr3_aa: CSVGVPGANYGYTF
cdr3_nt: TGCAGCGTTGGCGTCCCGGGGGCTAACTATGGCTACACCTTC

cdr3_length: 15
j_call: TRBJ1-6
d_call: .
clone_size: .
v_call: TRBV19
cdr3_aa: CASSISADGNSPLHF
cdr3_nt: TGTGCCAGTAGTATATCGGCAGACGGGAATTCACCCCTCCACTTT

cdr3_length: 16
j_call: TRBJ1-2
d_call: .
clone_size: once
v_call: TRBV11-2
cdr3_aa: CASSLSGQPDSYGYTF
cdr3_nt: TGTGCCAGCAGCTTATCTGGACAGCCGGATAGCTATGGCTACACCTTC

cdr3_length: 16
j_call: TRBJ2-2
d_call: .
clone_size: .
v_call: TRBV18
cdr3_aa: CASSPPGRGNTGELFF
cdr3_nt: TGTGCCAGCTCACCACCGGGGCGGGGGAACACCGGGGAGCTGTTTTTT

cdr3_length: 13
j_call: TRBJ1-3
d_call: .
clone_size: many
v_call: TRBV18
cdr3_aa: CASAGGTRNTIYF
cdr3_nt: TGTGCCAGCGCGGGCGGAACTAGAAACACCATATATTTT

cdr3_length: 13
j_call: TRBJ2-5
d_call: TRBD2
clone_size: .
v_call: TRBV2
cdr3_aa: CASIAGGVETQYF
cdr3_nt: TGTGCCAGCATCGCGGGGGGGGTAGAGACCCAGTACTTC

cdr3_length: 15
j_call: TRBJ2-1
d_call: .
clone_size: .
v_call: TRBV5-1
cdr3_aa: CASSFRGGVQGEQFF
cdr3_nt: TGCGCCAGCAGCTTCCGGGGCGGGGTACAAGGTGAGCAGTTCTTC

cdr3_length: 15
j_call: TRBJ1-1
d_call: .
clone_size: .
v_call: TRBV11-2
cdr3_aa: CASSLDGQVNTEAFF
cdr3_nt: TGTGCCAGCAGCTTAGATGGTCAGGTGAACACTGAAGCTTTCTTT

cdr3_length: 13
j_call: TRBJ1-1
d_call: TRBD1
clone_size: few
v_call: TRBV19
cdr3_aa: CASRTGINTEAFF
cdr3_nt: TGTGCCAGTCGGACAGGCATTAACACTGAAGCTTTCTTT

cdr3_length: 17
j_call: TRBJ2-7
d_call: TRBD2
clone_size: .
v_call: TRBV11-2
cdr3_aa: CASSSGTSGGFPYEQYF
cdr3_nt: TGTGCCAGCAGCTCCGGGACTAGCGGGGGATTCCCCTACGAGCAGTACTTC

cdr3_length: 13
j_call: TRBJ2-7
d_call: .
clone_size: few
v_call: TRBV11-3
cdr3_aa: CASSFGRGHEQYF
cdr3_nt: TGTGCCAGCAGCTTCGGCAGGGGACACGAGCAGTACTTC

cdr3_length: 13
j_call: TRBJ2-3
d_call: .
clone_size: .
v_call: TRBV19
cdr3_aa: CASSRRNTDTQYF
cdr3_nt: TGTGCCAGTAGTCGGCGGAACACAGATACGCAGTATTTT

cdr3_length: 15
j_call: TRBJ1-2
d_call: .
clone_size: .
v_call: TRBV27
cdr3_aa: CASSGNRVERYGYTF
cdr3_nt: TGTGCCAGCAGTGGTAACAGGGTAGAGAGATATGGCTACACCTTC

cdr3_length: 14
j_call: TRBJ1-4
d_call: TRBD1
clone_size: few
v_call: TRBV7-9
cdr3_aa: CASRLDRANEKLFF
cdr3_nt: TGTGCCAGCAGACTTGACAGGGCCAATGAAAAACTGTTTTTT

cdr3_length: 14
j_call: TRBJ2-2
d_call: .
clone_size: once
v_call: TRBV9
cdr3_aa: CASSVGDFTGELFF
cdr3_nt: TGTGCCAGCAGCGTAGGAGACTTCACCGGGGAGCTGTTTTTT

cdr3_length: 15
j_call: TRBJ1-2
d_call: TRBD1
clone_size: .
v_call: TRBV15
cdr3_aa: CATSGRQGRSYGYTF
cdr3_nt: TGTGCCACCAGCGGAAGACAGGGAAGGTCCTATGGCTACACCTTC

cdr3_length: 13
j_call: TRBJ2-7
d_call: .
clone_size: .
v_call: TRBV18
cdr3_aa: CASTGGTAVEQYF
cdr3_nt: TGTGCCAGCACGGGGGGGACAGCTGTCGAGCAGTACTTC

cdr3_length: 12
j_call: TRBJ1-6
d_call: .
clone_size: .
v_call: TRBV30
cdr3_aa: CAWGRGSSPLHF
cdr3_nt: TGTGCCTGGGGGAGGGGCAGTTCACCCCTCCACTTT

cdr3_length: 13
j_call: TRBJ1-1
d_call: TRBD1
clone_size: few
v_call: TRBV5-1
cdr3_aa: CASSKQGGTEAFF
cdr3_nt: TGCGCCAGCAGCAAACAGGGGGGTACTGAAGCTTTCTTT

cdr3_length: 15
j_call: TRBJ2-7
d_call: .
clone_size: .
v_call: TRBV21-1
cdr3_aa: CASSKKTGDYHEQYF
cdr3_nt: TGTGCCAGCAGCAAAAAGACAGGGGATTACCACGAGCAGTACTTC

cdr3_length: 16
j_call: TRBJ1-4
d_call: .
clone_size: once
v_call: TRBV29-1
cdr3_aa: CSVEIGGGATNEKLFF
cdr3_nt: TGCAGCGTTGAAATTGGAGGGGGGGCGACTAATGAAAAACTGTTTTTT

cdr3_length: 17
j_call: TRBJ1-2
d_call: .
clone_size: .
v_call: TRBV19
cdr3_aa: CASSIGWRAGPNYGYTF
cdr3_nt: TGTGCCAGTAGTATTGGGTGGCGGGCAGGTCCTAACTATGGCTACACCTTC

cdr3_length: 15
j_call: TRBJ1-4
d_call: TRBD1
clone_size: .
v_call: TRBV7-9
cdr3_aa: CASSDDRVPNEKLFF
cdr3_nt: TGTGCCAGCAGCGACGACAGGGTCCCCAATGAAAAACTGTTTTTT

cdr3_length: 14
j_call: TRBJ1-5
d_call: TRBD1
clone_size: .
v_call: TRBV6-6
cdr3_aa: CASTTGESNQPQHF
cdr3_nt: TGTGCCAGCACTACAGGGGAAAGCAATCAGCCCCAGCATTTT

cdr3_length: 14
j_call: TRBJ2-5
d_call: .
clone_size: once
v_call: TRBV29-1
cdr3_aa: CSITGTRYQETQYF
cdr3_nt: TGCAGCATCACCGGGACAAGGTACCAAGAGACCCAGTACTTC

cdr3_length: 14
j_call: TRBJ1-2
d_call: TRBD1
clone_size: .
v_call: TRBV6-5
cdr3_aa: CASSYGQGFYGYTF
cdr3_nt: TGTGCCAGCAGTTACGGACAGGGCTTCTATGGCTACACCTTC

cdr3_length: 15
j_call: TRBJ2-2
d_call: TRBD2
clone_size: once
v_call: TRBV11-3
cdr3_aa: CASSLRRGGAGELFF
cdr3_nt: TGTGCCAGCAGCTTACGTCGGGGGGGCGCCGGGGAGCTGTTTTTT

cdr3_length: 13
j_call: TRBJ1-6
d_call: .
clone_size: .
v_call: TRBV6-1
cdr3_aa: CASSEGANSPLHF
cdr3_nt: TGTGCCAGCAGTGAAGGGGCTAATTCACCCCTCCACTTT

cdr3_length: 13
j_call: TRBJ1-1
d_call: .
clone_size: .
v_call: TRBV19
cdr3_aa: CASRSGGGTEAFF
cdr3_nt: TGTGCCAGTAGGTCGGGGGGAGGCACTGAAGCTTTCTTT

cdr3_length: 15
j_call: TRBJ2-1
d_call: .
clone_size: few
v_call: TRBV5-8
cdr3_aa: CASSLEGTSYSEQFF
cdr3_nt: TGTGCCAGCAGCTTGGAGGGCACTAGTTATAGTGAGCAGTTCTTC

cdr3_length: 15
j_call: TRBJ2-5
d_call: .
clone_size: .
v_call: TRBV30
cdr3_aa: CAQTSGQQRQETQYF
cdr3_nt: TGTGCTCAGACCTCGGGACAACAAAGACAAGAGACCCAGTACTTC

cdr3_length: 15
j_call: TRBJ1-3
d_call: .
clone_size: .
v_call: TRBV11-2
cdr3_aa: CASSLGSGTGNTIYF
cdr3_nt: TGTGCCAGCAGCTTAGGGTCGGGAACTGGAAACACCATATATTTT

cdr3_length: 16
j_call: TRBJ2-7
d_call: .
clone_size: .
v_call: TRBV18
cdr3_aa: CASSPIGSGTVHEQYF
cdr3_nt: TGTGCCAGCTCGCCGATCGGTTCGGGGACTGTCCACGAGCAGTACTTC

cdr3_length: 16
j_call: TRBJ1-2
d_call: .
clone_size: .
v_call: TRBV14
cdr3_aa: CASSQSDRQVQRGYTF
cdr3_nt: TGTGCCAGCAGCCAATCCGACCGACAGGTTCAGCGTGGCTACACCTTC

cdr3_length: 16
j_call: TRBJ1-1
d_call: TRBD1
clone_size: once
v_call: TRBV19
cdr3_aa: CASSMGPDRGHTEAFF
cdr3_nt: TGTGCCAGTAGTATGGGCCCGGACAGGGGGCACACTGAAGCTTTCTTT

cdr3_length: 15
j_call: TRBJ1-5
d_call: TRBD1
clone_size: .
v_call: TRBV10-2
cdr3_aa: CASSPRTGFGQPQHF
cdr3_nt: TGCGCCAGCAGTCCAAGGACAGGGTTCGGACAGCCCCAGCATTTT

cdr3_length: 10
j_call: TRBJ2-7
d_call: TRBD2
clone_size: .
v_call: TRBV11-2
cdr3_aa: CASRGGEQYF
cdr3_nt: TGTGCCAGCCGGGGGGGCGAGCAGTACTTC

cdr3_length: 9
j_call: TRBJ2-1
d_call: .
clone_size: .
v_call: TRBV10-1
cdr3_aa: CAGEWEQFF
cdr3_nt: TGCGCCGGTGAGTGGGAGCAGTTCTTC

cdr3_length: 15
j_call: TRBJ1-6
d_call: TRBD1
clone_size: .
v_call: TRBV7-9
cdr3_aa: CASSLSGQGGSPLHF
cdr3_nt: TGTGCCAGCAGCTTATCGGGACAGGGAGGATCACCCCTCCACTTT

cdr3_length: 13
j_call: TRBJ2-3
d_call: TRBD2
clone_size: .
v_call: TRBV7-2
cdr3_aa: CASSFREGDTQYF
cdr3_nt: TGTGCCAGCAGCTTTCGGGAGGGAGATACGCAGTATTTT

cdr3_length: 12
j_call: TRBJ2-7
d_call: .
clone_size: .
v_call: TRBV5-1
cdr3_aa: CASSLEGAEQYF
cdr3_nt: TGCGCCAGCAGCTTGGAAGGGGCCGAGCAGTACTTC

cdr3_length: 12
j_call: TRBJ2-7
d_call: TRBD2
clone_size: .
v_call: TRBV5-4
cdr3_aa: CASNGGNYEQYF
cdr3_nt: TGTGCCAGCAACGGGGGGAACTACGAGCAGTACTTC

cdr3_length: 13
j_call: TRBJ1-2
d_call: TRBD1
clone_size: .
v_call: TRBV10-3
cdr3_aa: CAISGEGQDGYTF
cdr3_nt: TGTGCCATCAGTGGAGAGGGACAGGATGGCTACACCTTC

cdr3_length: 16
j_call: TRBJ2-2
d_call: .
clone_size: .
v_call: TRBV11-2
cdr3_aa: CASRWAAGANTGELFF
cdr3_nt: TGTGCCAGCAGGTGGGCGGCGGGCGCGAACACCGGGGAGCTGTTTTTT

cdr3_length: 18
j_call: TRBJ2-2
d_call: TRBD2
clone_size: .
v_call: TRBV7-9
cdr3_aa: CASIQRGQFTANTGELFF
cdr3_nt: TGTGCCAGCATCCAGCGGGGTCAATTTACCGCGAACACCGGGGAGCTGTTTTTT

cdr3_length: 13
j_call: TRBJ1-4
d_call: .
clone_size: .
v_call: TRBV5-1
cdr3_aa: CASRDGDNEKLFF
cdr3_nt: TGCGCCAGCAGAGACGGAGATAATGAAAAACTGTTTTTT

cdr3_length: 13
j_call: TRBJ1-2
d_call: .
clone_size: .
v_call: TRBV6-6
cdr3_aa: CASSYELGRGNTF
cdr3_nt: TGTGCCAGCAGTTACGAGTTGGGCAGGGGAAACACCTTC

cdr3_length: 15
j_call: TRBJ1-2
d_call: .
clone_size: once
v_call: TRBV4-1
cdr3_aa: CASSHPGGANYGYTF
cdr3_nt: TGCGCCAGCAGCCACCCGGGGGGAGCTAACTATGGCTACACCTTC

cdr3_length: 16
j_call: TRBJ2-1
d_call: TRBD1
clone_size: .
v_call: TRBV5-4
cdr3_aa: CASSLGRDRWVGEQFF
cdr3_nt: TGTGCCAGCAGCTTGGGACGGGACAGGTGGGTCGGTGAGCAGTTCTTC

cdr3_length: 14
j_call: TRBJ2-5
d_call: .
clone_size: .
v_call: TRBV7-9
cdr3_aa: CASSYDRLQETQYF
cdr3_nt: TGTGCCAGCAGTTACGACAGGCTCCAAGAGACCCAGTACTTC

cdr3_length: 11
j_call: TRBJ2-7
d_call: .
clone_size: .
v_call: TRBV5-4
cdr3_aa: CASSLGQEQYF
cdr3_nt: TGTGCCAGCAGCTTGGGGCAGGAACAGTACTTC

cdr3_length: 16
j_call: TRBJ2-2
d_call: .
clone_size: .
v_call: TRBV5-8
cdr3_aa: CASSPDPYGDSGELFF
cdr3_nt: TGTGCCAGCAGCCCCGATCCCTACGGGGATTCCGGGGAGCTGTTTTTT

cdr3_length: 13
j_call: TRBJ2-5
d_call: TRBD2
clone_size: once
v_call: TRBV19
cdr3_aa: CATSGGNQETQYF
cdr3_nt: TGTGCCACGTCGGGGGGGAACCAAGAGACCCAGTACTTC

cdr3_length: 14
j_call: TRBJ2-5
d_call: .
clone_size: .
v_call: TRBV5-5
cdr3_aa: CASSLAGTLETQYF
cdr3_nt: TGTGCCAGCAGCTTGGCCGGGACATTAGAGACCCAGTACTTC

cdr3_length: 16
j_call: TRBJ2-1
d_call: TRBD1
clone_size: .
v_call: TRBV6-6
cdr3_aa: CASSAGGTRSYNEQFF
cdr3_nt: TGTGCCAGCAGTGCAGGGGGCACTAGGTCCTACAATGAGCAGTTCTTC

cdr3_length: 14
j_call: TRBJ1-1
d_call: TRBD1
clone_size: .
v_call: TRBV19
cdr3_aa: CASSMTGRNTEAFF
cdr3_nt: TGTGCCAGTAGTATGACAGGGAGGAACACTGAAGCTTTCTTT

cdr3_length: 14
j_call: TRBJ2-5
d_call: TRBD1
clone_size: .
v_call: TRBV19
cdr3_aa: CASSTNRGKETQYF
cdr3_nt: TGTGCCAGTAGTACCAACAGGGGAAAAGAGACCCAGTACTTC